This TCR beta chain derives from a study of PD-1 blockade in classical Hodgkin lymphoma. The repertoire was sequenced with immunoSEQ multiplex PCR; TCRdb's copy has only in-frame clones and lacks some. The sample contains some 110,000 clones, around 90% of which appear only once. Documented time point: cycle 4 day 1 (C4D1), after five to seven weeks of nivolumab. Every single patient, without exception, relapsed after autologous stem cell transplantation, and brentuximab vedotin exposure varied. V dropped 8 bases and J dropped 8 bases, with 12 bases sitting between them. The germline gives CDR1 ENHRY, CDR2 SYGVKD. The CDR3 length is 11 residues.

The sample in question was peripheral blood mononuclear cells (PBMCs), obtained before the fourth cycle of nivolumab. This chain links TRBV10-3 with TRBJ1-1, with a tentative D call TRBD1 (6 bases). The clonotype comes from a human donor with classical Hodgkin lymphoma. The CDR3 DNA reads as TGTGCCATCGGGGGCGGGACAGAAGCTTTCTTT. It encodes CAIGGGTEAFF.